The 28 T cell receptor beta chains given below trace back to one sample, sequenced in a study of CD8 T cells in ankylosing spondylitis. TCRdb recomputed calls from the 5' RACE reads with MiXCR, one row per CDR3 protein. This sample has 310,000 or so distinct CDR3 sequences, with 15% to 20% found just once. Sample: blood, either unsorted or a sorted T cell fraction (not recorded which). The receptors here all came from a male donor with ankylosing spondylitis or in good health (not recorded which).

This clonotype was counted between two and nine times. The chain employs TRBV12-3 or TRBV12-4 and TRBJ2-3; 8 positions match TRBD1. The CDR3 runs to 17 residues. Losses at the gene ends were 3 bases for V and 2 bases for J; bases not matched to a gene: 10. The CDR3 coding sequence is TGTGCCAGCAGTTTTTATCCCGCGGGACAGGACACAGATACGCAGTATTTT. Translating it yields CASSFYPAGQDTDTQYF.

This clonotype was detected a few times. CDR3 residues: CASSEVPGGEQYV. CDR3 sequence (DNA): TGTGCCAGCAGTGAAGTGCCCGGTGGCGAGCAGTACGTC. The chain is built from TRBV6-1 and TRBJ2-7; no clear D. Per germline, CDR1 MNHNS and CDR2 SASEGT. CDR3 size: 13 residues. Trimming pared 1 base from V and 6 bases from J, leaving 10 bases between.

This clonotype has ten or more counts. This chain joins TRBV27 and TRBJ2-1; 7 bases are shared with TRBD1. Germline assignment: CDR1 MNHEY and CDR2 SMNVEV (reference sequence). With 5 bases clipped from V and 0 bases from J, the junction kept 10 bases outside the gene matches. The CDR3 spans 17 residues. CDR3 sequence reads: CASSLKGATFSYNEQFF. CDR3 coding DNA: TGTGCCAGCAGTCTCAAGGGGGCGACTTTCTCCTACAATGAGCAGTTCTTC.

This chain joins TRBV12-3 or TRBV12-4 and TRBJ1-5; TRBD1 is a possible D gene (5 bases). V lost 1 base, J lost 8 bases, and 9 bases lay in between. The CDR3 length is 13 residues. CDR3 protein: CASSLDRREPQHF. CDR3 nucleotides: TGTGCCAGCAGTTTAGACAGGCGGGAGCCCCAGCATTTT.

As regards this clonotype: This may be a read error: a much more frequent sequence differs by one nucleotide. The chain links TRBV5-6 to TRBJ1-1; D call uncertain. There are 14 residues in the CDR3. Germline V gene data show CDR1 as SGHDT and CDR2 as YYEEEE. Trimming removed 1 base at V and 5 bases at J, with 12 bases between. The CDR3 is CASSLQWAETEAFF. The CDR3 nucleotides read TGTGCCAGCAGCTTGCAGTGGGCCGAGACTGAAGCTTTCTTT.

This clonotype was found many times. The V and J genes are TRBV20-1 and TRBJ1-4; no definite D call. The CDR3 is 15 amino acids. Germline V CDR1 and CDR2: DFQATT, SNEGSKA (reference sequence). The germline V and J ends were trimmed by 0 bases and 6 bases, with 14 bases remaining between them. The CDR3 spells CSARDPSGPDEKLFF. DNA for the CDR3: TGCAGTGCTAGAGATCCCTCCGGGCCGGATGAAAAACTGTTTTTT.

This clonotype was counted ten times or more. J is TRBJ1-2 and V is TRBV9; weak D call: TRBD1 (6 bases). V was clipped by 3 bases and J by 4 bases, with 16 bases between them. The CDR3 length is 15 residues. Per germline, CDR1 SGDLS and CDR2 YYNGEE. The CDR3 sequence is CASSAATGTFYGYTF. CDR3 DNA sequence: TGTGCCAGCAGCGCGGCTACCGGGACATTCTATGGCTACACCTTC. Full variable domain (rest looked up from reference TRBV9 and TRBJ1-2): DSGVTQTPKHLITATGQRVTLRCSPRSGDLSVYWYQQSLDQGLQFLIQYYNGEERAKGNILERFSAQQFPDLHSELNLSSLELGDSALYFCASSAATGTFYGYTFGSGTRLTVV.

The rearrangement links TRBV6-5 to TRBJ1-2, with D unclear. V lost 10 bases and J 6 bases, leaving 12 bases between the germline ends. This CDR3 spans 11 amino acids. Germline V gene sequence: CDR1 MNHEY, CDR2 SVGAGI. In DNA form, the CDR3 reads TGTGCCACGAGGTGGCTAAATGGCTACACCTTC. Residues: CATRWLNGYTF.

This clonotype came up a few times. The gene calls are TRBV6-2 or TRBV6-3 and TRBJ2-7; unclear D gene. CDR1 is MNHEY, CDR2 SVGEGT, per germline. Trimming shortened V by 6 bases and J by 0 bases, and 15 bases separated the two germline ends. This CDR3 contains 15 residues. CDR3 nucleotides: TGTGCCAGCAGCCCCGGTGGCCAGAGCTCCTACGAGCAGTACGTC. It is translated as CASSPGGQSSYEQYV.

This sequence joins TRBV5-1 and TRBJ1-1; 7 positions match TRBD1. Germline assignment: CDR1 SGHRS and CDR2 YFSETQ. CDR3 size: 14 residues. The V and J ends lost 4 bases and 2 bases, in that order; junction bases with no gene match: 5. CDR3 residues: CASSVTGFNTEAFF. CDR3 sequence (DNA): TGCGCCAGCAGCGTGACAGGGTTTAACACTGAAGCTTTCTTT. Filled out from reference TRBV5-1 and TRBJ1-1, the complete variable domain reads KAGVTQTPRYLIKTRGQQVTLSCSPISGHRSVSWYQQTPGQGLQFLFEYFSETQRNKGNFPGRFSGRQFSNSRSEMNVSTLELGDSALYLCASSVTGFNTEAFFGQGTRLTVV.

Notes on this clonotype: A much more abundant neighbour one base away suggests this may be a read error. The CDR3 bases are TGTGTCATCGGGAAGACTAGCGGGAGAGATACGCAGTATTTT. As protein: CVIGKTSGRDTQYF. The chain is built from TRBV10-3 and TRBJ2-3, with 12 nucleotides matching TRBD2. In germline, CDR1 is ENHRY, CDR2 SYGVKD. This CDR3 contains 14 residues.

The rearrangement uses TRBV7-2 and TRBJ2-3; D assignment may be TRBD1 or TRBD2 (5 bases each). Trimming cost V 4 bases and J 3 bases, with 17 bases left between them. This CDR3 has 16 residues. From germline, CDR1 is SGHTA and CDR2 FQGNSA. In DNA form, the CDR3 reads TGTGCCAGCAGCTCTCAGGGAGTTTCGGGAACAGATACGCAGTATTTT. It translates to CASSSQGVSGTDTQYF.

The V gene is TRBV6-2 or TRBV6-3, the J gene TRBJ1-1, with 7 bases lining up with TRBD1. The germline V gene encodes CDR1 MNHEY and CDR2 SVGEGT. The junction had 4 bases not matched to a gene; V was cut back by 2 bases and J by 4 bases. The CDR3 runs 14 residues. The CDR3, as DNA: TGTGCCAGCAGTTACGGACAGGTTATCACTGAAGCTTTCTTT. It yields the protein CASSYGQVITEAFF.

A few counts support this clonotype. The rearrangement uses TRBV5-1 and TRBJ2-1; TRBD1 matches 10 bases. Germline values: CDR1 SGHRS, CDR2 YFSETQ. This CDR3 contains 13 residues. Trimming removed 4 bases from V and 8 bases from J; junction bases left unmatched: 3. CDR3 DNA sequence: TGCGCCAGCAGCCGGGACAGGGGCTATGAGCAGTTCTTC. Translated: CASSRDRGYEQFF. Full variable domain (rest looked up from reference TRBV5-1 and TRBJ2-1): KAGVTQTPRYLIKTRGQQVTLSCSPISGHRSVSWYQQTPGQGLQFLFEYFSETQRNKGNFPGRFSGRQFSNSRSEMNVSTLELGDSALYLCASSRDRGYEQFFGPGTRLTVL.

The chain recombines TRBV5-6 with TRBJ2-1; TRBD1 might be the D (6 bases). V shed 2 bases and J shed 5 bases, with 20 bases lying between them. This CDR3 comprises 17 residues. Germline CDR1 SGHDT, CDR2 YYEEEE. CDR3 sequence reads: CASSFQYEAGENNEQFF. The CDR3 nucleotides read TGTGCCAGCAGCTTTCAGTACGAGGCAGGGGAAAACAATGAGCAGTTCTTC. Filled out from reference TRBV5-6 and TRBJ2-1, the complete variable domain reads DAGVTQSPTHLIKTRGQQVTLRCSPKSGHDTVSWYQQALGQGPQFIFQYYEEEERQRGNFPDRFSGHQFPNYSSELNVNALLLGDSALYLCASSFQYEAGENNEQFFGPGTRLTVL.

This clonotype came up many times. The V gene is TRBV10-2, the J gene TRBJ2-3; 12 bases are shared with TRBD2. V was pared by 7 bases and J by 6 bases, with 2 bases of the junction left unmatched. Looked up from germline, CDR1 is WSHSY and CDR2 is SAAADI. This CDR3 has 13 amino acids. The chain's CDR3 is CASTTSGRDTQYF. The CDR3 coding sequence is TGCGCCAGCACTACTAGCGGGAGGGATACGCAGTATTTT.

The chain links TRBV15 to TRBJ2-1; the D is unclear. Germline assignment: CDR1 LNHNV and CDR2 YYDKDF (reference sequence). Trimming shortened V by 1 base and J by 7 bases, and 5 bases separated the two germline ends. CDR3 length equals 12 residues. The CDR3 coding sequence is TGTGCCACCAGCAGAGTAAGGAATGAGCAGTTCTTC. Translating it yields CATSRVRNEQFF.

The chain is built from TRBV24-1 and TRBJ2-7; D may correspond to TRBD1 or TRBD2 (6 bases each). This CDR3 spans 15 amino acids. Germline CDR1 and CDR2: KGHDR and SFDVKD. CDR3 amino acids: CTTSDFDGGGYEQYV. As DNA, the CDR3 is TGTACCACCAGTGATTTTGACGGGGGCGGGTACGAGCAGTACGTC.

This chain connects TRBV12-3 or TRBV12-4 to TRBJ1-2, with a tentative D call TRBD1 (5 bases). The CDR3 length is 12 residues. Trimming removed 10 bases from V and 2 bases from J, with 11 bases in between. CDR3 coding DNA: TGTGCCACCCAGGGACGGAACTATGGCTACACCTTC. It codes for CATQGRNYGYTF.

The chain employs TRBV24-1 and TRBJ2-1; D not resolved. Trimming pared 0 bases from V and 8 bases from J, leaving 10 bases between. This CDR3 contains 14 residues. Per germline, CDR1 KGHDR and CDR2 SFDVKD. The CDR3 sequence: CATSDLKPRDEQFF. CDR3 bases: TGTGCCACCAGTGATTTGAAGCCCCGCGATGAGCAGTTCTTC.

The V call is TRBV21-1, the J call TRBJ2-5. TRBV21-1 is labeled a pseudogene. The CDR3 totals 13 residues. CDR3 region: CASSKAQKETQYF. CDR3 in DNA: TGTGCCAGCAGCAAAGCCCAAAAAGAGACCCAGTACTTC.

The sample holds a few counts of this clonotype. The gene calls are TRBV7-9 and TRBJ2-7; 10 bases match TRBD2. Germline CDR1 is SEHNR and CDR2 is FQNEAQ (reference sequence). This CDR3 spans 16 amino acids. CDR3 nucleotides: TGTGCCAGCAGCCTAGCGGGGGCAGGGAGCTCCTACGAGCAGTACGTC. Translating gives CASSLAGAGSSYEQYV.

The chain is built from TRBV2 and TRBJ2-1; D might be TRBD2 (6 bases). The CDR3 runs to 15 residues. Trimming removed 1 base at V and 3 bases at J, with 10 bases between. Looked up from germline, CDR1 is SNHLY and CDR2 is FYNNEI. The CDR3 spells CASSEDGRIYNEQFF. CDR3 DNA sequence: TGTGCCAGCAGTGAAGATGGGAGGATCTACAATGAGCAGTTCTTC. Complete variable domain (other parts from reference TRBV2 and TRBJ2-1): EPEVTQTPSHQVTQMGQEVILRCVPISNHLYFYWYRQILGQKVEFLVSFYNNEISEKSEIFDDQFSVERPDGSNFTLKIRSTKLEDSAMYFCASSEDGRIYNEQFFGPGTRLTVL.

This clonotype has more than one count but fewer than ten. The CDR3 region has the DNA TGTGCCAGCAGCCAAGATAGCGGTCGGGGTAGTGGCTACACCTTC. This gives the protein CASSQDSGRGSGYTF. The chain carries TRBV4-2 and TRBJ1-2; D unresolved. This CDR3 is built from 15 residues. V dropped 0 bases and J dropped 7 bases, with 15 bases sitting between them. CDR1 and CDR2 (germline): LGHNA, YNFKEQ.

The rearrangement links TRBV10-3 to TRBJ1-2; D possibly corresponds to TRBD1 (5 bases). Trimming shortened V by 0 bases and J by 4 bases, and 9 bases separated the two germline ends. Germline-derived CDR1 and CDR2 are ENHRY and SYGVKD. This CDR3 is 14 amino acids long. The DNA of the CDR3 is TGTGCCATCAGTGAGTCGTCGGGGGTCTATGGCTACACCTTC. Protein: CAISESSGVYGYTF.

The chain carries TRBV20-1 and TRBJ1-1; D call uncertain. CDR3 length equals 15 residues. Germline CDR1 and CDR2: DFQATT and SNEGSKA (reference sequence). V was trimmed by 1 base and J by 10 bases, leaving 22 bases between them. The CDR3 bases are TGCAGTGCTAGAGCCAGCAGAGGGCTAGGAGCTGCAGCTTTCTTT. This sequence encodes CSARASRGLGAAAFF.

A few counts support this clonotype. This chain links TRBV7-6 with TRBJ2-5; no reliable D call. CDR1 and CDR2 (germline): SGHVS, FNYEAQ. Between the trimmed V and J ends, which lost 1 base and 2 bases, there was a span of 8 bases. The CDR3 is 14 amino acids. The CDR3: CASSLGARQETQYF. The CDR3 DNA reads as TGTGCCAGCAGCTTAGGAGCCAGACAAGAGACCCAGTACTTC.

The gene calls are TRBV5-1 and TRBJ2-7; the match to TRBD2 covers 14 bases. The CDR3 runs 15 residues. V was clipped by 4 bases and J by 3 bases; unmatched bases: 3. The germline CDR1 and CDR2 sequences are SGHRS and YFSETQ. In DNA form, the CDR3 reads TGCGCCAGCAGCCCGGGACTAGCGGGGGACTACGAGCAGTACGTC. It translates to CASSPGLAGDYEQYV.